Listed below are T cell receptor beta chains from one sample, sequenced in a study of CD8+ T cells in alopecia areata. Some clones are missing from TCRdb's copy, which holds only in-frame ones; the method was immunoSEQ multiplex PCR. This sample yields over 85,000 clones, of which roughly two thirds are seen a single time; less than 20% belongs to the top ten. The sample here was CD8+ T cells sorted from blood, taken at week 4, from a patient treated with tofacitinib. The origin of the receptors is a human donor with alopecia areata. Each CDR3 is given with its conserved first and last residue. A D gene is named only where the DNA matches it firmly. Clone size is given for some rows only: seen once, a few or many times, or a class if the clone is expanded.

-,-,TRBJ2-1,TRBV4-1,CASSPTGRGLDLYNEQFF,TGCGCCAGCAGCCCAACGGGGAGGGGGCTAGATCTCTACAATGAGCAGTTCTTC
-,-,TRBJ1-1,TRBV27,CASRGLMNTEAFF,TGTGCCAGCAGGGGACTGATGAACACTGAAGCTTTCTTT
-,TRBD2,TRBJ2-2,TRBV4-3,CASSQDSGGAYGELFF,TGCGCCAGCAGCCAAGATAGCGGGGGGGCCTACGGGGAGCTGTTTTTT
-,TRBD1,TRBJ1-2,TRBV28,CASSLFTGDSANYGYTF,TGTGCCAGCAGTTTATTTACGGGGGACAGTGCTAACTATGGCTACACCTTC
-,TRBD2,TRBJ2-7,TRBV4-1,CASSQAPSGTPYEQYF,TGCGCCAGCAGCCAAGCGCCTAGCGGGACCCCCTACGAGCAGTACTTC
-,TRBD1,TRBJ1-5,TRBV5-5,CASSLWPGQGEDQPQHF,TGTGCCAGCAGCTTGTGGCCGGGACAGGGAGAAGATCAGCCCCAGCATTTT
once,TRBD1,TRBJ2-1,TRBV11-2,CASSLGDREAHEQFF,TGTGCCAGCAGCTTAGGGGACAGGGAAGCCCATGAGCAGTTCTTC
-,-,TRBJ2-7,TRBV2,CASSEVSYTGSYEQYF,TGTGCCAGCAGTGAGGTATCATATACCGGTTCCTACGAGCAGTACTTC
-,-,TRBJ2-5,TRBV9,CASSETSLETQYF,TGTGCCAGCAGCGAAACTAGTTTAGAGACCCAGTACTTC
few,-,TRBJ1-2,TRBV9,CASSGTVNYGYTF,TGTGCCAGCAGCGGGACGGTTAACTATGGCTACACCTTC
few,-,TRBJ2-2,TRBV4-1,CASSPQPALEMYTGELFF,TGCGCCAGCAGCCCTCAGCCCGCCCTCGAAATGTACACCGGGGAGCTGTTTTTT
-,TRBD2,TRBJ2-2,TRBV29-1,CSVRTSGSSGELFF,TGCAGCGTTCGGACTAGCGGGAGCTCCGGGGAGCTGTTTTTT
few,-,TRBJ2-5,TRBV19,CASSFTSVSKETQYF,TGTGCCAGTAGCTTCACGTCAGTCAGCAAAGAGACCCAGTACTTC
few,TRBD1,TRBJ2-7,TRBV5-1,CASSLQGELYEQYF,TGCGCCAGCAGCTTACAGGGGGAGCTATACGAGCAGTACTTC
-,-,TRBJ2-3,TRBV5-5,CASSFTISSTDTQYF,TGTGCCAGCAGCTTTACCATTAGCAGCACAGATACGCAGTATTTT
-,-,TRBJ2-7,TRBV10-3,CAPRDRLYEQYF,TGTGCCCCGCGGGACAGACTCTACGAGCAGTACTTC
once,-,TRBJ2-7,TRBV5-4,CASSFTGAYEQYF,TGTGCCAGCAGCTTCACGGGGGCCTACGAGCAGTACTTC
-,-,TRBJ2-2,TRBV6-5,CASSYTIDSNTGELFF,TGTGCCAGCAGTTACACTATAGACAGTAACACCGGGGAGCTGTTTTTT
-,TRBD2,TRBJ2-5,TRBV7-9,CASSEGDPGTRETQYF,TGTGCCAGCAGTGAGGGGGATCCCGGGACTAGAGAGACCCAGTACTTC
-,-,TRBJ2-7,TRBV27,CASSPSSYEQYF,TGTGCCAGCAGCCCCAGCTCCTACGAGCAGTACTTC
-,-,TRBJ2-7,TRBV10-3,CAIGDNSYEQYF,TGTGCCATCGGGGACAATAGTTACGAGCAGTACTTC
-,TRBD2,TRBJ2-7,TRBV29-1,CSVVLRGETYEQYF,TGCAGCGTTGTCCTGCGGGGGGAAACCTACGAGCAGTACTTC
once,-,TRBJ2-6,TRBV29-1,CSVDGRGSGANVLTF,TGCAGCGTTGACGGCAGGGGCTCTGGGGCCAACGTCCTGACTTTC
-,TRBD1,TRBJ1-2,TRBV28,CANSSYQTGNYGYTF,TGTGCCAACAGTTCCTACCAGACAGGGAACTATGGCTACACCTTC
-,-,TRBJ1-2,TRBV21-1,CASTLRPEGAPDGYTF,TGTGCCAGCACCCTAAGGCCCGAGGGGGCGCCTGATGGCTACACCTTC
-,TRBD2,TRBJ2-5,TRBV7-2,CASSLGLAGGETQYF,TGTGCCAGCAGCTTAGGGCTAGCGGGAGGCGAGACCCAGTACTTC
few,TRBD1,TRBJ2-3,TRBV29-1,CSVELDRGPADTQYF,TGCAGCGTTGAGCTGGACAGGGGGCCCGCAGATACGCAGTATTTT
-,-,TRBJ2-1,TRBV14,CASSRSINEQFF,TGTGCCAGCAGCCGGTCGATCAATGAGCAGTTCTTC
-,TRBD2,TRBJ2-3,TRBV7-2,CASSLIVGLAGGSADTQYF,TGTGCCAGCAGCTTGATAGTGGGACTAGCGGGGGGGTCCGCAGATACGCAGTATTTT
few,-,TRBJ2-1,TRBV4-1,CASSQGGLEQFF,TGCGCCAGCAGCCAAGGGGGGCTTGAGCAGTTCTTC
-,-,TRBJ2-3,TRBV6-6,CASSPGGPSDTQYF,TGTGCCAGCAGCCCTGGGGGCCCAAGCGATACGCAGTATTTT
-,TRBD1,TRBJ2-7,TRBV27,CASRPRTGGGYEQYF,TGTGCCAGCAGGCCGAGGACAGGGGGCGGTTACGAGCAGTACTTC
-,-,TRBJ1-1,TRBV29-1,CSVTPGGSTEAFF,TGCAGCGTGACTCCGGGAGGTAGCACTGAAGCTTTCTTT
-,TRBD1,TRBJ2-7,TRBV29-1,CSVEDPADRDEQYF,TGCAGCGTTGAAGACCCTGCGGACAGGGACGAGCAGTACTTC
-,-,TRBJ1-2,TRBV4-1,CASGSRHYGYTF,TGCGCCAGCGGTTCTAGGCACTATGGCTACACCTTC
once,-,TRBJ1-4,TRBV15,CATSSRGVNEKLFF,TGTGCCACCAGCAGCAGGGGAGTTAATGAAAAACTGTTTTTT
few,TRBD2,TRBJ2-1,TRBV30,CAWRGLAGVDEQFF,TGTGCCTGGAGAGGGCTAGCGGGAGTCGATGAGCAGTTCTTC
-,-,TRBJ1-3,TRBV7-6,CASSTLFSGNTIYF,TGTGCCAGCAGCACCTTATTCTCTGGAAACACCATATATTTT
-,-,TRBJ2-7,TRBV29-1,CSARDPSYEQYF,TGCAGCGCCCGGGACCCCTCCTACGAGCAGTACTTC
few,-,TRBJ2-7,TRBV7-9,CASSLAGSYEQYF,TGTGCCAGCAGCTTAGCGGGATCCTACGAGCAGTACTTC
-,TRBD1,TRBJ2-7,TRBV29-1,CSVEPGTGSYEQYF,TGCAGCGTTGAGCCCGGGACAGGGTCCTACGAGCAGTACTTC
few,TRBD1,TRBJ2-7,TRBV29-1,CSVTDRGRTDEQYF,TGCAGCGTGACAGACAGGGGGCGCACGGACGAGCAGTACTTC
few,TRBD1,TRBJ1-4,TRBV5-1,CASSAPGQPNEKLFF,TGCGCCAGCAGCGCTCCGGGACAGCCCAATGAAAAACTGTTTTTT
-,-,TRBJ1-2,TRBV29-1,CSVEDRGYTF,TGCAGCGTTGAAGATCGGGGCTACACCTTC
-,TRBD1,TRBJ2-5,TRBV6-5,CASQDRVEETQYF,TGTGCCAGCCAGGACAGGGTAGAAGAGACCCAGTACTTC
few,TRBD1,TRBJ2-7,TRBV4-3,CASSHSWTGELYEQYF,TGCGCCAGCAGCCATTCCTGGACAGGGGAGTTGTACGAGCAGTACTTC
-,-,TRBJ1-1,TRBV5-4,CASSSSDSIKMNTEAFF,TGTGCCAGCAGCTCATCCGACAGCATTAAGATGAACACTGAAGCTTTCTTT
few,-,TRBJ1-1,TRBV29-1,CSVDLAANTEAFF,TGCAGCGTTGATTTGGCAGCTAACACTGAAGCTTTCTTT
-,-,TRBJ2-5,TRBV27,CASSSSQETQYF,TGTGCCAGCAGTTCGTCCCAAGAGACCCAGTACTTC
-,TRBD1,TRBJ1-5,TRBV27,CASSPTGWSNQPQHF,TGTGCCAGCAGCCCGACAGGGTGGAGCAATCAGCCCCAGCATTTT
few,TRBD2,TRBJ2-7,TRBV27,CASSFGGSPYEQYF,TGTGCCAGCAGTTTTGGCGGGAGTCCTTACGAGCAGTACTTC
-,-,TRBJ2-1,TRBV5-1,CASTQAGSYNEQFF,TGCGCCAGCACCCAGGCAGGTTCCTACAATGAGCAGTTCTTC